Below are 27 T cell receptor beta chains sequenced from a single sample in a study of blood T cell repertoires in COVID-19. Clones were read by immunoSEQ multiplex PCR, and TCRdb kept only the in-frame ones, dropping some. This sample has 250,000 to 300,000 clones; about 73% occur once, and the top ten carry about 3%. The specimen sequenced was peripheral blood. All receptors come from an elderly woman with acute or convalescent COVID-19.

This chain uses TRBV3-1 (or the pseudogene TRBV3-2) with TRBJ2-5, with D possibly TRBD1 on 6 matching bases. This CDR3 contains 15 residues. The germline V gene encodes CDR1 LGHDT and CDR2 YNNKEL (reference sequence). Trimming cost V 4 bases and J 5 bases, with 17 bases left between them. CDR3 nucleotide sequence: TGTGCCAGCAGCCTAGAAGGGGGAGTCGGTGAGACCCAGTACTTC. Translating it yields CASSLEGGVGETQYF.

This clone was counted a single time. The chain carries TRBV19 and TRBJ2-2; possible D gene TRBD1, 5 bases. CDR3 length equals 14 residues. CDR1 LNHDA and CDR2 SQIVND come from the germline V gene (reference sequence). Trimming pared 5 bases from V and 5 bases from J, leaving 12 bases between. In DNA, the CDR3 is TGTGCCAGTAGTTCGTCCAGGGATACCGGGGAGCTGTTTTTT. It is translated as CASSSSRDTGELFF.

This chain uses TRBV30 with TRBJ2-7, with D perhaps TRBD2 (6 bases). V lost 2 bases, J lost 6 bases, and 14 bases lay in between. The germline V gene encodes CDR1 GTSNPN and CDR2 SVGIG (reference sequence). The CDR3 covers 13 residues. This chain's CDR3 is CAWSPGLLSEQYF. The CDR3 coding sequence is TGTGCCTGGAGTCCGGGACTCTTAAGCGAGCAGTACTTC.

V is TRBV6-1 and J is TRBJ2-1; 11 bases line up with TRBD2. Trimming removed 4 bases from V and 2 bases from J; junction bases left unmatched: 4. Germline V gene data show CDR1 as MNHNS and CDR2 as SASEGT. CDR3 length equals 16 residues. CDR3 DNA sequence: TGTGCCAGCAGTGCCATTAGCGGGAGGGCCTACAATGAGCAGTTCTTC. It codes for CASSAISGRAYNEQFF.

The rearrangement uses TRBV6-5 and TRBJ2-1, with 7 nucleotides matching TRBD1. This CDR3 is built from 12 residues. The V segment lost 7 bases and the J segment 13 bases; nucleotides outside the gene matches: 10. Germline V gene data show CDR1 as MNHEY and CDR2 as SVGAGI. The CDR3 region has the DNA TGTGCCAGCACTGGGGACAGCGAAAACCAGTTCTTC. Protein: CASTGDSENQFF.

The V gene is TRBV6-4, the J gene TRBJ2-1; maybe TRBD2 (5 bases). Germline V gene sequence: CDR1 MRHNA, CDR2 SNTAGT. The V and J ends lost 6 bases and 6 bases respectively, with 9 bases between them. The CDR3 consists of 12 residues. CDR3 in amino acids: CASSASGNEQFF. DNA of the CDR3: TGTGCCAGCAGCGCAAGCGGCAATGAGCAGTTCTTC.

The chain uses TRBV7-9 and TRBJ2-4; the D is unclear. V lost 5 bases and J 3 bases, leaving 11 bases between the germline ends. The length of the CDR3 is 14 residues. The germline V gene encodes CDR1 SEHNR and CDR2 FQNEAQ (reference sequence). The CDR3 nucleotides are TGTGCCAGCAGCCGTACCGGAGTCAAAAACATTCAGTACTTC. This gives the protein CASSRTGVKNIQYF.

In its sample, this clone was seen a few times. The chain is built from TRBV2 and TRBJ2-2, with D perhaps matching TRBD1 (5 bases). V was pared by 4 bases and J by 3 bases, with 9 bases between. The CDR3 contains 14 residues. Germline lookup yields CDR1 SNHLY and CDR2 FYNNEI. CDR3 in DNA: TGTGCCAGCAGTGTTGACAGCTACACCGGGGAGCTGTTTTTT. The encoded protein is CASSVDSYTGELFF.

The chain combines TRBV24-1 with TRBJ2-7; 8 bases are a match to TRBD1. Per the germline V gene, CDR1 is KGHDR and CDR2 is SFDVKD. This CDR3 contains 13 residues. V lost 12 bases and J lost 2; bases outside the gene matches: 8. CDR3 DNA: TGTGCCCCGCCCAGGACAGGGACCTACGAGCAGTACTTC. It yields the protein CAPPRTGTYEQYF.

Many counts were recorded for this clone. CDR3 sequence reads: CASSNRGLAGRTYGYTF. CDR3 nucleotide sequence: TGTGCCAGCAGCAACAGGGGGCTTGCCGGGAGGACCTATGGCTACACCTTC. The chain has TRBV21-1 and TRBJ1-2; the table's D gene call, TRBD1, was not cross checked with the DNA. TRBV21-1 is noted as a pseudogene. The CDR3 spans 17 residues.

This clone was seen a handful of times. The chain employs TRBV15 and TRBJ2-1; D is possibly TRBD2 (5 bases). Germline V gene sequence: CDR1 LNHNV, CDR2 YYDKDF (reference sequence). This CDR3 has 18 residues. V shed 0 bases and J shed 6 bases, with 21 bases lying between them. DNA of the CDR3: TGTGCCACCAGCAGAGATCTGTACCCCTATGGGAGTAGCAATGAGCAGTTCTTC. Its protein product is CATSRDLYPYGSSNEQFF.

Comment on this clone: This same CDR3 is encoded by further DNA sequences in the sample. This chain's CDR3 is CASSSSSYEQYF. CDR3 sequence (DNA): TGTGCCAGCTCCTCGAGCTCCTACGAGCAGTACTTC. This sequence joins TRBV18 and TRBJ2-7; D remains unclear. CDR1 is KGHSH, CDR2 LQKENI, per germline. V dropped 6 bases and J dropped 0 bases, with 6 bases sitting between them. CDR3 length: 12 amino acids.

As concerns this clone: Germline and junction disagree at one end, which may indicate a read error. The genes are TRBV5-6 and TRBJ2-1; D possibly corresponds to TRBD2 (6 bases). The CDR3 runs 15 residues. Per germline, CDR1 SGHDT and CDR2 YYEEEE. CDR3 nucleotide sequence: TGTGCCAGCAGCTTGGAGCTTGCGGGAACCCCGGAGTGGATCTTC. This codes for CASSLELAGTPEWIF.

V usage is TRBV6-5 and J usage is TRBJ1-2, with TRBD1 identical over 7 bases. Trimming cost V 11 bases and J 5 bases; bases outside gene matches: 14. Germline V gene sequence: CDR1 MNHEY, CDR2 SVGAGI. This CDR3 spans 14 amino acids. CDR3 protein: CAALGQNKGYGYTF. Here the CDR3 DNA reads TGTGCCGCACTGGGACAGAATAAGGGGTATGGCTACACCTTC.

The V call is TRBV5-5, the J call TRBJ1-5; TRBD1 agrees at 10 bases. The length of the CDR3 is 17 residues. Losses at the gene ends were 3 bases for V and 3 bases for J; bases not matched to a gene: 9. Germline V lookup: CDR1 SGHKS, CDR2 YYEKEE (reference sequence). CDR3 residues: CASSSLTGGSINQPQHF. The CDR3 DNA reads TGTGCCAGCAGCTCCCTGACAGGGGGCTCAATCAATCAGCCCCAGCATTTT.

In this sample, this clone turned up once. The rearrangement uses TRBV2 and TRBJ1-1; 8 bases fit TRBD1. V gave up 6 bases and J gave up 4 bases; unmatched junction bases: 4. The CDR3 runs to 13 residues. The V gene's germline CDR1 is SNHLY and CDR2 FYNNEI. For the CDR3, the DNA is TGTGCCAGCAGCGCGCAGGGGGCCACTGAAGCTTTCTTT. Its translation: CASSAQGATEAFF.

There are a few counts of this clone. The rearrangement uses TRBV5-1 and TRBJ2-2; 9 positions agree with TRBD2. The CDR3 is made up of 17 amino acids. V shed 4 bases and J 0 bases; nucleotides not matched to a gene: 7. Germline values: CDR1 SGHRS, CDR2 YFSETQ. The CDR3 DNA follows: TGCGCCAGCAGCCCCTTTGGACTAGCGTCGAACACCGGGGAGCTGTTTTTT. This gives the protein CASSPFGLASNTGELFF.

The genes are TRBV19 and TRBJ1-1; 11 nucleotides align to TRBD1. Per germline, CDR1 LNHDA and CDR2 SQIVND (reference sequence). The ends lost 7 bases at V and 4 bases at J; junction bases unmatched: 11. There are 16 residues in the CDR3. This chain's CDR3 is CASKVGTGGLGTEAFF. In nucleotides, the CDR3 is TGTGCCAGTAAGGTTGGGACAGGGGGACTCGGCACTGAAGCTTTCTTT.

The chain is built from TRBV7-9 and TRBJ2-4; 8 bases match TRBD2. After removal of 5 bases from V and 6 bases from J, the junction contained 3 bases not matched to a gene. This CDR3 is 13 amino acids long. CDR1 and CDR2 from the germline V gene are SEHNR and FQNEAQ (reference sequence). CDR3: CASSPSGGNIQYF. DNA of the CDR3: TGTGCCAGCAGCCCCAGCGGGGGAAACATTCAGTACTTC.

This clone came up a few times. The V call is TRBV6-5, the J call TRBJ2-7, with 9 bases that match TRBD1. CDR1 and CDR2 (germline): MNHEY, SVGAGI. V was clipped by 2 bases and J by 0 bases; unmatched bases: 5. The CDR3 extends over 16 amino acids. CDR3 nucleotides: TGTGCCAGCAGTTACACCTCGGACAGGGGCTCCTACGAGCAGTACTTC. Its translation: CASSYTSDRGSYEQYF.

This clone was detected ten times or more. The chain is built from TRBV11-2 and TRBJ2-3, with D uncertain. There are 14 residues in the CDR3. Germline values: CDR1 SGHAT, CDR2 FQNNGV. Trimming cost V 4 bases and J 0 bases, with 8 bases left between them. The DNA for the CDR3 is TGTGCCAGCAGCTCCTTATCTAGCACAGATACGCAGTATTTT. Translation gives CASSSLSSTDTQYF.

V usage is TRBV5-1 and J usage is TRBJ2-1; 7 positions match TRBD2. The length of the CDR3 is 16 residues. J lost 0 bases, V lost 0 bases, and 3 bases had no gene match. From germline, CDR1 is SGHRS and CDR2 YFSETQ. Here the CDR3 reads CASSLGGGSSYNEQFF. The DNA for the CDR3 is TGCGCCAGCAGCTTGGGCGGCGGGAGCTCCTACAATGAGCAGTTCTTC.

Note on this clone: At the DNA level, this CDR3 is encoded by other sequences in the same sample as well. The genes are TRBV7-2 and TRBJ2-7; 8 bases map to TRBD1. CDR3 length equals 14 residues. V lost 1 base to trimming and J lost 3 bases; unmatched junction nucleotides: 2. CDR1 is SGHTA and CDR2 is FQGNSA in the germline V gene. CDR3 sequence: CASSLGGQVYEQYF. In DNA, the CDR3 is TGTGCCAGCAGCTTAGGGGGACAGGTCTACGAGCAGTACTTC.

This chain joins TRBV6-2 or TRBV6-3 and TRBJ1-2, with 7 bases fitting TRBD1. This CDR3 spans 15 amino acids. The V gene end was trimmed by 6 bases and the J gene end by 5 bases; junction bases not matched to a gene: 12. The germline CDR1 and CDR2 sequences are MNHEY and SVGEGT. DNA for the CDR3: TGTGCCAGCAGCCCACGACAGGGATTTTTTTATGGCTACACCTTC. Amino acids: CASSPRQGFFYGYTF.

The chain carries TRBV20-1 and TRBJ2-3, with TRBD2 matching over 7 bases. Trimming took 3 bases from V and 2 from J; bases not matched to a gene: 17. The length of the CDR3 is 18 residues. CDR1 and CDR2 (germline): DFQATT, SNEGSKA (reference sequence). CDR3 bases: TGCAGTGCTAGTTCGTCGGGAGCGGGGAGACGTTCCACAGATACGCAGTATTTT. This translates into CSASSSGAGRRSTDTQYF.

CDR3 coding DNA: TGTGCCAGCAGCTCGGGACTAGCGTACAATGAGCAGTTCTTC. Amino acid sequence: CASSSGLAYNEQFF. The chain couples TRBV11-1 to TRBJ2-1; 10 positions match TRBD2. Germline V gives CDR1 SGHAT, CDR2 FQDESV (reference sequence). This CDR3 is 14 amino acids long. Unmatched junction bases numbered 1, after V lost 4 bases and J lost 4 bases. Complete variable domain (other parts from reference TRBV11-1 and TRBJ2-1): EAEVAQSPRYKITEKSQAVAFWCDPISGHATLYWYRQILGQGPELLVQFQDESVVDDSQLPKDRFSAERLKGVDSTLKIQPAELGDSAMYLCASSSGLAYNEQFFGPGTRLTVL.

The gene calls are TRBV6-5 and TRBJ1-2, with 7 bases lining up with TRBD1. Germline CDR1 and CDR2: MNHEY and SVGAGI. V trimming: 6 bases; J trimming: 5 bases; junction bases outside the gene matches: 6. The CDR3 has 13 amino acids. CDR3 in DNA: TGTGCCAGCAGAGAGGGGGCGCGGTATGGCTACACCTTC. Translating it yields CASREGARYGYTF.